This TCR beta chain was retrieved from a study of CD8+ T cells in alopecia areata. Sequencing templates came from extracted RNA that was reverse transcribed into cDNA. Using immunoSEQ multiplex PCR, the repertoire was profiled, and TCRdb retains in-frame clones only, with some absent. The sample lists over 85,000 clones; 35% to 45% were seen once. This clone was seen only a few times. The germline V gene has CDR1 GTSNPN and CDR2 SVGIG (reference sequence). Trimming took 3 bases from V and 5 from J, leaving 8 bases between them. The CDR3 consists of 12 residues. Peripheral blood and lesional scalp punch biopsies were taken from alopecia areata patients.

Input material: CD4+ T cells sorted from blood. The chain couples TRBV30 to TRBJ2-1; no definite D call. The receptor was derived from a human donor with alopecia areata. In DNA, the CDR3 is TGTGCCTGGAGCCCCCGAGACAATGAGCAGTTCTTC. It codes for CAWSPRDNEQFF.